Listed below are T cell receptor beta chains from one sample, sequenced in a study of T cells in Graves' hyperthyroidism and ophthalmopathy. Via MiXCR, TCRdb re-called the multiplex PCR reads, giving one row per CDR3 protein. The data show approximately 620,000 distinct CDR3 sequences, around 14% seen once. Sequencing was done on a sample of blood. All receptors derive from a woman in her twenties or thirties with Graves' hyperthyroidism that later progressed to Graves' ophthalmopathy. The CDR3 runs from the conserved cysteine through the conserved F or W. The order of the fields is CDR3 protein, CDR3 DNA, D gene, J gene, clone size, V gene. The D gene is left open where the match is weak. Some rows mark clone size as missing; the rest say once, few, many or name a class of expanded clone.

CDR3 protein: CAWSSTGQESQPQHF; CDR3 DNA: TGTGCCTGGAGTTCGACAGGCCAGGAGAGTCAGCCCCAGCATTTT; D gene: .; J gene: TRBJ1-5; clone size: .; V gene: TRBV30
CDR3 protein: CASSPRTAQETQYF; CDR3 DNA: TGTGCCAGCAGTCCTCGGACAGCTCAAGAGACCCAGTACTTC; D gene: .; J gene: TRBJ2-5; clone size: many; V gene: TRBV18
CDR3 protein: CASSQDGTGMSVTGSYEQYF; CDR3 DNA: TGTGCCAGCAGCCAAGATGGTACAGGGATGAGCGTCACCGGGTCCTACGAGCAGTACTTC; D gene: .; J gene: TRBJ2-7; clone size: .; V gene: TRBV3-1
CDR3 protein: CASSRTGGGQPQHF; CDR3 DNA: TGTGCCAGCAGCCGGACAGGGGGCGGTCAGCCCCAGCATTTT; D gene: TRBD1; J gene: TRBJ1-5; clone size: many; V gene: TRBV12-3/TRBV12-4
CDR3 protein: CASIPFGGRETQYF; CDR3 DNA: TGTGCCAGCATACCGTTCGGGGGCAGAGAGACCCAGTACTTC; D gene: .; J gene: TRBJ2-5; clone size: few; V gene: TRBV25-1
CDR3 protein: CASSQAAAPYEQYF; CDR3 DNA: TGCGCCAGCAGCCAAGCGGCGGCCCCCTACGAGCAGTACTTC; D gene: .; J gene: TRBJ2-7; clone size: many; V gene: TRBV4-1
CDR3 protein: CASRSSSGSSYEQYF; CDR3 DNA: TGTGCCAGCAGGTCTTCTAGCGGGAGCTCCTACGAGCAGTACTTC; D gene: TRBD2; J gene: TRBJ2-7; clone size: .; V gene: TRBV6-2/TRBV6-3
CDR3 protein: CASSLIHPDPQDGYTF; CDR3 DNA: TGTGCCAGCAGCTTAATTCACCCTGACCCTCAAGATGGCTACACCTTC; D gene: .; J gene: TRBJ1-2; clone size: many; V gene: TRBV7-8
CDR3 protein: CASGVPVYGYTF; CDR3 DNA: TGTGCTAGTGGTGTTCCAGTCTATGGCTACACCTTC; D gene: .; J gene: TRBJ1-2; clone size: many; V gene: TRBV12-5
CDR3 protein: CASSYSRGEGYTF; CDR3 DNA: TGTGCCAGCAGTTACTCGCGGGGAGAGGGCTACACCTTC; D gene: .; J gene: TRBJ1-2; clone size: many; V gene: TRBV6-2/TRBV6-3
CDR3 protein: CASRTTEATEAFF; CDR3 DNA: TGTGCCAGCAGGACAACAGAGGCCACTGAAGCTTTCTTT; D gene: .; J gene: TRBJ1-1; clone size: many; V gene: TRBV6-1
CDR3 protein: CASSYWGTVQGLGEFF; CDR3 DNA: TGTGCCAGCAGTTACTGGGGGACAGTTCAAGGACTAGGGGAGTTCTTC; D gene: .; J gene: TRBJ2-1; clone size: few; V gene: TRBV6-5
CDR3 protein: CASSLLAGGINTQYF; CDR3 DNA: TGTGCCAGCAGCTTACTAGCGGGAGGGATAAATACGCAGTATTTT; D gene: TRBD2; J gene: TRBJ2-3; clone size: .; V gene: TRBV11-2
CDR3 protein: CASSYPDRGRMVNTEAFF; CDR3 DNA: TGTGCCAGCAGTTACCCAGACAGGGGGCGCATGGTGAACACTGAAGCTTTCTTT; D gene: TRBD1; J gene: TRBJ1-1; clone size: many; V gene: TRBV6-2/TRBV6-3
CDR3 protein: CASSQDRAGGFEQFF; CDR3 DNA: TGTGCCAGCAGCCAAGATAGGGCAGGGGGGTTTGAGCAGTTCTTC; D gene: .; J gene: TRBJ2-1; clone size: few; V gene: TRBV3-1
CDR3 protein: CASSEARQGPYEQYF; CDR3 DNA: TGTGCCAGCAGTGAAGCCCGACAGGGGCCCTACGAGCAGTACTTC; D gene: TRBD1; J gene: TRBJ2-7; clone size: many; V gene: TRBV6-1
CDR3 protein: CASSQSSGVRQPQHF; CDR3 DNA: TGTGCCAGCAGCCAATCGTCTGGGGTACGACAGCCCCAGCATTTT; D gene: .; J gene: TRBJ1-5; clone size: few; V gene: TRBV4-2
CDR3 protein: CASSLGRSGGETQYF; CDR3 DNA: TGTGCCAGCAGCTTAGGGAGGTCCGGAGGAGAGACCCAGTACTTC; D gene: .; J gene: TRBJ2-5; clone size: many; V gene: TRBV11-2
CDR3 protein: CASSPPAGQAFF; CDR3 DNA: TGCGCCAGCAGCCCTCCAGCCGGACAAGCTTTCTTT; D gene: .; J gene: TRBJ1-1; clone size: .; V gene: TRBV4-1
CDR3 protein: CASSLGSLYSNQPQHF; CDR3 DNA: TGTGCCAGCTCACTTGGCAGCCTCTATAGCAATCAGCCCCAGCATTTT; D gene: .; J gene: TRBJ1-5; clone size: .; V gene: TRBV18
CDR3 protein: CASSQPRLAGVEDTQYF; CDR3 DNA: TGCGCCAGCAGCCAACCTAGACTAGCGGGAGTCGAGGATACGCAGTATTTT; D gene: TRBD2; J gene: TRBJ2-3; clone size: .; V gene: TRBV4-3
CDR3 protein: CASRGAGRETQYF; CDR3 DNA: TGTGCCAGCAGGGGGGCAGGCCGAGAGACCCAGTACTTC; D gene: .; J gene: TRBJ2-5; clone size: few; V gene: TRBV28
CDR3 protein: CASSPRGDRDDYGYTF; CDR3 DNA: TGTGCCAGCAGCCCCAGAGGCGACAGGGACGACTATGGCTACACCTTC; D gene: TRBD1; J gene: TRBJ1-2; clone size: .; V gene: TRBV7-3
CDR3 protein: CASSLGGGGHNEQFF; CDR3 DNA: TGTGCCAGCAGTTTAGGCGGGGGGGGTCACAATGAGCAGTTCTTC; D gene: TRBD2; J gene: TRBJ2-1; clone size: many; V gene: TRBV12-3/TRBV12-4
CDR3 protein: CAWSVQGAGGETQYF; CDR3 DNA: TGTGCCTGGAGTGTACAGGGGGCAGGAGGAGAGACCCAGTACTTC; D gene: TRBD1; J gene: TRBJ2-5; clone size: .; V gene: TRBV30
CDR3 protein: CSVVTPASPGELFF; CDR3 DNA: TGCAGCGTTGTAACACCCGCATCGCCCGGGGAGCTGTTTTTT; D gene: .; J gene: TRBJ2-2; clone size: .; V gene: TRBV29-1
CDR3 protein: CASSLMTGAPEQYF; CDR3 DNA: TGTGCCAGCAGCCTGATGACAGGGGCTCCCGAGCAGTACTTC; D gene: TRBD1; J gene: TRBJ2-7; clone size: many; V gene: TRBV7-2
CDR3 protein: CASSLMALNYGYTF; CDR3 DNA: TGTGCCAGCAGCTTAATGGCCCTGAACTATGGCTACACCTTC; D gene: .; J gene: TRBJ1-2; clone size: many; V gene: TRBV11-2
CDR3 protein: CASSTPQREAGEQYF; CDR3 DNA: TGTGCCAGCAGTACCCCCCAGCGGGAGGCCGGGGAGCAGTACTTC; D gene: TRBD2; J gene: TRBJ2-7; clone size: few; V gene: TRBV6-1
CDR3 protein: CASSLQGGAFF; CDR3 DNA: TGTGCCAGCAGTTTACAGGGTGGAGCTTTCTTT; D gene: .; J gene: TRBJ1-1; clone size: many; V gene: TRBV12-3/TRBV12-4
CDR3 protein: CASGPSTGAHGYTF; CDR3 DNA: TGTGCTAGTGGCCCTTCTACAGGGGCCCATGGCTACACCTTC; D gene: TRBD1; J gene: TRBJ1-2; clone size: many; V gene: TRBV12-5
CDR3 protein: CASRPGTATAGANVLTF; CDR3 DNA: TGTGCCAGCAGGCCTGGGACGGCAACGGCTGGGGCCAACGTCCTGACTTTC; D gene: .; J gene: TRBJ2-6; clone size: few; V gene: TRBV11-2
CDR3 protein: CASSPIHEEQFF; CDR3 DNA: TGTGCCAGCAGTCCCATACACGAGGAGCAGTTCTTC; D gene: .; J gene: TRBJ2-1; clone size: .; V gene: TRBV3-1
CDR3 protein: CASSDGQGSGKTQYF; CDR3 DNA: TGCGCCAGCAGCGACGGACAGGGGAGTGGGAAGACCCAGTACTTC; D gene: TRBD1; J gene: TRBJ2-5; clone size: .; V gene: TRBV5-1
CDR3 protein: CASGLVRWDTNTGELFF; CDR3 DNA: TGTGCTAGTGGTTTGGTAAGGTGGGATACGAACACCGGGGAGCTGTTTTTT; D gene: .; J gene: TRBJ2-2; clone size: many; V gene: TRBV12-5
CDR3 protein: CASSPGPGTGGYEQYF; CDR3 DNA: TGTGCCAGCAGCCCGGGACCTGGGACAGGGGGCTACGAGCAGTACTTC; D gene: TRBD1; J gene: TRBJ2-7; clone size: few; V gene: TRBV5-6
CDR3 protein: CASSSPAGEGTDTQYF; CDR3 DNA: TGTGCCAGCAGTTCCCCTGCGGGAGAGGGTACAGATACGCAGTATTTT; D gene: TRBD2; J gene: TRBJ2-3; clone size: many; V gene: TRBV27
CDR3 protein: CASYWTSNTGELFF; CDR3 DNA: TGTGCCAGCTATTGGACTAGCAACACCGGGGAGCTGTTTTTT; D gene: TRBD2; J gene: TRBJ2-2; clone size: many; V gene: TRBV6-2/TRBV6-3
CDR3 protein: CASSPAGTGRQETQYF; CDR3 DNA: TGTGCCAGCAGCCCTGCTGGGACAGGCAGGCAAGAGACCCAGTACTTC; D gene: TRBD1; J gene: TRBJ2-5; clone size: many; V gene: TRBV25-1
CDR3 protein: CASSPATGMRVYEQYF; CDR3 DNA: TGTGCCAGCTCACCAGCGACAGGGATGAGGGTATACGAGCAGTACTTC; D gene: TRBD1; J gene: TRBJ2-7; clone size: few; V gene: TRBV18
CDR3 protein: CASSSIETQYF; CDR3 DNA: TGTGCCAGCAGCTCGATAGAGACCCAGTACTTC; D gene: .; J gene: TRBJ2-5; clone size: many; V gene: TRBV7-2
CDR3 protein: CASSPLGLAGHEQFF; CDR3 DNA: TGTGCCAGCAGCCCGTTGGGACTAGCGGGACATGAGCAGTTCTTC; D gene: TRBD2; J gene: TRBJ2-1; clone size: many; V gene: TRBV11-2
CDR3 protein: CASSTKGGEQFF; CDR3 DNA: TGTGCCAGCAGCACAAAAGGCGGTGAGCAGTTCTTC; D gene: .; J gene: TRBJ2-1; clone size: .; V gene: TRBV5-4
CDR3 protein: CSAGLAGGADTQYF; CDR3 DNA: TGCAGTGCCGGACTAGCGGGAGGAGCAGATACGCAGTATTTT; D gene: TRBD2; J gene: TRBJ2-3; clone size: many; V gene: TRBV20-1
CDR3 protein: CASSFEGREQYF; CDR3 DNA: TGTGCCAGCAGCTTCGAGGGCCGCGAGCAGTACTTC; D gene: .; J gene: TRBJ2-7; clone size: many; V gene: TRBV5-5
CDR3 protein: CSAGGLGAVQNTEAFF; CDR3 DNA: TGCAGTGCTGGGGGGCTGGGGGCCGTTCAGAACACTGAAGCTTTCTTT; D gene: .; J gene: TRBJ1-1; clone size: many; V gene: TRBV20-1
CDR3 protein: CASSRPDGSYEQYF; CDR3 DNA: TGTGCCAGCAGCCGTCCAGACGGTTCCTACGAGCAGTACTTC; D gene: .; J gene: TRBJ2-7; clone size: many; V gene: TRBV13
CDR3 protein: CASSLNHYNEQFF; CDR3 DNA: TGTGCCAGCAGCTTAAACCATTACAATGAGCAGTTCTTC; D gene: .; J gene: TRBJ2-1; clone size: many; V gene: TRBV13
CDR3 protein: CASSPGTGRAEAFF; CDR3 DNA: TGTGCCAGCAGCCCCGGGACAGGGAGGGCTGAAGCTTTCTTT; D gene: TRBD1; J gene: TRBJ1-1; clone size: many; V gene: TRBV7-2
CDR3 protein: CASSASRTESFYEQYF; CDR3 DNA: TGTGCCAGCAGCGCATCACGGACAGAAAGTTTTTACGAGCAGTACTTC; D gene: .; J gene: TRBJ2-7; clone size: .; V gene: TRBV7-2
CDR3 protein: CATGHFGETQYF; CDR3 DNA: TGTGCCACCGGCCACTTCGGGGAGACCCAGTACTTC; D gene: .; J gene: TRBJ2-5; clone size: .; V gene: TRBV19
CDR3 protein: CASDLYLKSSYEQYF; CDR3 DNA: TGTGCTAGTGATTTGTATCTGAAGAGCTCCTACGAGCAGTACTTC; D gene: .; J gene: TRBJ2-7; clone size: once; V gene: TRBV12-5
CDR3 protein: CASTETGNTEAFF; CDR3 DNA: TGTGCCAGTACTGAGACAGGAAACACTGAAGCTTTCTTT; D gene: .; J gene: TRBJ1-1; clone size: many; V gene: TRBV19